This T cell receptor (beta chain) derives from a study of shared clonotypes between healthy human individuals. Study details: Plates per donor: three CD4 naive, three CD4 memory, two CD8 naive, one CD8 memory. Overall study results and limits: Clonotypes which were not shared had lower generation probabilities than clonotypes that all four donors shared.

The sorted-subset replicate PCRs were given around 190 ng DNA, which is tens of thousands of T cell genomes. Method: immunoSEQ multiplex PCR; TCRdb's copy keeps in-frame clones and lacks some. The table shows nearly 750,000 clones, with 72% occurring only once. This CDR3 is 16 amino acids long. V was cut by 4 bases and J by 4 bases, with 20 bases left in between. Germline CDR1 MDHEN, CDR2 SYDVKM. Regarding this clone: Its specificity is unknown.

The rearrangement uses TRBV28 and TRBJ2-7; D gene unclear. Sequencing was performed on memory CD4+ T cells sorted from blood. Stated subset: CD45RA-negative fraction. This clonotype originated in a woman in her twenties or thirties in good health. The CDR3 here is CASSSRRNSLKYEQYF. The DNA for the CDR3 is TGTGCCAGCAGTTCTCGACGCAACAGTTTAAAGTACGAGCAGTACTTC.